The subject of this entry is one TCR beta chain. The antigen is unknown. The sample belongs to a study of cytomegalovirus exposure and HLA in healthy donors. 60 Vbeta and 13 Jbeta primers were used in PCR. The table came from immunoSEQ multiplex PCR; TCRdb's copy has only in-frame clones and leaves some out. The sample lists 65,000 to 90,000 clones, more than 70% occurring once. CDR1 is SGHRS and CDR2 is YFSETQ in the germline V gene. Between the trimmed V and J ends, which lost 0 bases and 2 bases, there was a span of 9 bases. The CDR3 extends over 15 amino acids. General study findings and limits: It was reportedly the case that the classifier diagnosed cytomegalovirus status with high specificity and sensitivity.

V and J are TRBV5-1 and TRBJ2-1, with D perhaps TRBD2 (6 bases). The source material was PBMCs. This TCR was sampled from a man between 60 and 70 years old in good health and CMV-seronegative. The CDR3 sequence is CASSLAGGAYNEQFF. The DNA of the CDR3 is TGCGCCAGCAGCTTGGCTGGCGGGGCCTACAATGAGCAGTTCTTC.